A single sample gave rise to the 3 T cell receptor beta chains below, sequenced in a study of blood T cell repertoires in COVID-19. Clones were sequenced by immunoSEQ multiplex PCR, and TCRdb holds only the in-frame ones, with some missing. Altogether hundreds of thousands of clones are present, 70% to 90% being singletons, with the ten largest covering approximately 2.8%. The sample was PBMCs or T cells enriched from blood (not recorded which). Source of these receptors: a woman aged 45-59 years in a cohort exposed to, infected with or recovered from COVID-19 (not recorded which).

This chain links TRBV10-1 with TRBJ2-7; 8 nucleotides align to TRBD2. The length of the CDR3 is 13 residues. V was pared by 4 bases and J by 2 bases, with 1 base of the junction left unmatched. Germline V gene lookup returns CDR1 WNHNN and CDR2 SYGVQD (reference sequence). The CDR3 region has the DNA TGCGCCAGCAGTGCGGGACTAGCCTACGAGCAGTACTTC. It is translated as CASSAGLAYEQYF.

The rearrangement links TRBV9 to TRBJ1-3; D gene uncertain. Looked up from germline, CDR1 is SGDLS and CDR2 is YYNGEE. This CDR3 comprises 14 residues. Trimming removed 1 base at V and 2 bases at J, with 7 bases between. CDR3 in amino acids: CASSVRDAGNTIYF. In DNA, the CDR3 is TGTGCCAGCAGCGTACGAGATGCTGGAAACACCATATATTTT.

The CDR3 region has the DNA TGTGCCAGCAGTGCCGAGGCAGCTCCTAACCGCTACACCTTC. Protein product: CASSAEAAPNRYTF. The chain links TRBV28 to TRBJ1-2; the D is unclear. V was cut by 5 bases and J by 9 bases, with 19 bases left in between. Germline-derived CDR1 and CDR2 are MDHEN and SYDVKM. The CDR3 sequence is 14 residues long.